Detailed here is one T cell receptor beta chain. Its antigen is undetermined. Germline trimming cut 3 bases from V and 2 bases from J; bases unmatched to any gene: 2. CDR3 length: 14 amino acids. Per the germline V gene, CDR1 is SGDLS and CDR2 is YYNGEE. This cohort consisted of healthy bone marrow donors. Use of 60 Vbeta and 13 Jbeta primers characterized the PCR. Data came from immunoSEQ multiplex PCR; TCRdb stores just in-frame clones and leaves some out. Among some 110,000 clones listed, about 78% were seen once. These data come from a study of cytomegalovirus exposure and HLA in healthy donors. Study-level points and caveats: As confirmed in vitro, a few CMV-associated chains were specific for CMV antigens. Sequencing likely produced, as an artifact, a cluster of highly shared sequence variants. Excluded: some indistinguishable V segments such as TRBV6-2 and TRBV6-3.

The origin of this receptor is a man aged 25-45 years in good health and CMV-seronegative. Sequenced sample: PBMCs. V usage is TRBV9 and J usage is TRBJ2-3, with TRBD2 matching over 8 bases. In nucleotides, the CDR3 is TGTGCCAGCAGCGGACTAGCGATCACAGATACGCAGTATTTT. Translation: CASSGLAITDTQYF.